These 19 T cell receptor beta chains were sequenced from one sample in a study of CD8 T cells in Susac syndrome. An amount of RNA that ranged from about 0.45 to 1 ug was reverse transcribed with random hexamers. TCRdb processed the immunoSEQ multiplex PCR reads anew with MiXCR; each CDR3 protein has one entry. The table has about 70,000 distinct CDR3 sequences, approximately 96% seen once. Sequencing input: CD4+ T cells from PBMCs. The receptors derive from a human donor with multiple sclerosis.

This clonotype came up once. J is TRBJ2-1 and V is TRBV7-2, with D possibly being TRBD2 (5 bases). The germline CDR1 and CDR2 sequences are SGHTA and FQGNSA. Trimming took 5 bases from V and 0 from J, leaving 11 bases between them. The CDR3 is 15 residues long. CDR3 amino acids: CASSRTSNSYNEQFF. CDR3 nucleotides: TGTGCCAGCAGCCGGACTTCGAACTCCTACAATGAGCAGTTCTTC.

In regard to this clonotype: The junction departs from the called germline gene at one end, perhaps through a read error. This sequence joins TRBV20-1 and TRBJ2-5; D not certain. Germline V gene data show CDR1 as DFQATT and CDR2 as SNEGSKA (reference sequence). The length of the CDR3 is 12 residues. CDR3 sequence (DNA): TGCAGTGCTAGGGCCAGTCCAGAGACCCAGCACTTC. Its protein is CSARASPETQHF.

V and J are TRBV19 and TRBJ1-5, with unresolved D. Between the trimmed V and J ends, which lost 5 bases and 3 bases, there was a span of 11 bases. Germline CDR1 reads LNHDA; CDR2 reads SQIVND (reference sequence). The CDR3 has 14 residues. CDR3 amino acids: CASSGVGDNQPQHF. For the CDR3, the DNA is TGTGCCAGTAGTGGGGTGGGAGACAATCAGCCCCAGCATTTT.

The chain joins TRBV19 to TRBJ2-3; TRBD1 matches at 8 bases. The CDR3 spans 15 residues. Trimming at V came to 3 bases and at J to 2 bases, leaving 4 bases not matched to a gene. The V gene's germline CDR1 is LNHDA and CDR2 SQIVND (reference sequence). The CDR3: CASSIGTGYTDTQYF. The CDR3, as DNA: TGTGCCAGTAGTATTGGGACAGGCTACACAGATACGCAGTATTTT.

J is TRBJ1-1 and V is TRBV6-5; the D is unclear. The CDR3 has 16 amino acids. V was trimmed by 3 bases and J by 3 bases, leaving 17 bases between them. Germline values: CDR1 MNHEY, CDR2 SVGAGI. The chain's CDR3 is CASSYSLTTTDTEAFF. DNA of the CDR3: TGTGCCAGCAGTTATTCCCTAACCACAACCGACACTGAAGCTTTCTTT.

This chain joins TRBV6-1 and TRBJ2-7, with a possible D match to TRBD1 (6 bases). The CDR3 covers 17 residues. Germline V gene data show CDR1 as MNHNS and CDR2 as SASEGT. V shed 8 bases and J shed 3 bases, with 26 bases lying between them. CDR3 residues: CASQPRGSLTLIYEQYF. In DNA form, the CDR3 reads TGTGCCAGCCAACCCAGGGGCTCACTCACGCTCATCTACGAGCAGTACTTC.

The chain links TRBV28 to TRBJ1-2; TRBD1 matches at 9 bases. Germline values: CDR1 MDHEN, CDR2 SYDVKM. Losses at the gene ends were 7 bases for V and 1 base for J; bases not matched to a gene: 1. CDR3 length: 13 amino acids. The CDR3 protein is CASTDRGNYGYTF. The CDR3 DNA is TGTGCCAGCACGGACAGGGGTAACTATGGCTACACCTTC.

The chain carries TRBV12-3 or TRBV12-4 and TRBJ2-3, with TRBD2 matching 9 bases. The CDR3 sequence is 15 residues long. After removal of 4 bases from V and 3 bases from J, the junction contained 5 bases not matched to a gene. CDR3: CASSSAGGRTDTQYF. CDR3 DNA sequence: TGTGCCAGCAGTTCTGCGGGGGGGCGGACAGATACGCAGTATTTT.

The J gene is TRBJ2-3, the V gene TRBV19; 14 positions match TRBD2. Trimming took 7 bases from V and 6 from J; bases not matched to a gene: 9. Germline CDR1 reads LNHDA; CDR2 reads SQIVND (reference sequence). The CDR3 loop spans 16 amino acids. CDR3 residues: CASTKTSGGAPDTQYF. CDR3 DNA: TGTGCCAGTACAAAGACTAGCGGGGGGGCACCGGATACGCAGTATTTT.

The chain recombines TRBV5-1 with TRBJ2-7; D unresolved. The CDR3 sequence is 14 residues long. Germline V gene data show CDR1 as SGHRS and CDR2 as YFSETQ. V was trimmed by 0 bases and J by 3 bases, leaving 10 bases between them. DNA of the CDR3: TGCGCCAGCAGCTTGGCAGGAATCATCTACGAGCAGTACTTC. It yields the protein CASSLAGIIYEQYF. Using reference TRBV5-1 and TRBJ2-7 for the parts outside the CDR3, the full variable domain is KAGVTQTPRYLIKTRGQQVTLSCSPISGHRSVSWYQQTPGQGLQFLFEYFSETQRNKGNFPGRFSGRQFSNSRSEMNVSTLELGDSALYLCASSLAGIIYEQYFGPGTRLTVT.

The chain carries TRBV6-5 and TRBJ2-3, with D uncertain. CDR3 length: 11 residues. Trimming pared 0 bases from V and 9 bases from J, leaving 4 bases between. The germline gives CDR1 MNHEY, CDR2 SVGAGI. The CDR3 here is CASSYSGTQYF. The CDR3 DNA reads as TGTGCCAGCAGTTACTCTGGGACGCAGTATTTT.

V usage is TRBV29-1 and J usage is TRBJ2-1; 8 nucleotides agree with TRBD1. Germline lookup yields CDR1 SQVTM and CDR2 ANQGSEA. V gave up 3 bases and J gave up 6 bases; unmatched junction bases: 7. This CDR3 is built from 14 residues. DNA of the CDR3: TGCAGCGTTGAGGGGGACAGGAATCTCAATGAGCAGTTCTTC. Protein sequence: CSVEGDRNLNEQFF.

The rearrangement joins TRBV5-1 to TRBJ2-1; 7 positions agree with TRBD2. J gave up 3 bases and V 0 bases, and 0 bases lay outside the gene matches. The CDR3 totals 14 residues. Germline CDR1 reads SGHRS; CDR2 reads YFSETQ. CDR3 DNA sequence: TGCGCCAGCAGCTTGGTAGCGGGCTACAATGAGCAGTTCTTC. Translating gives CASSLVAGYNEQFF.

This clonotype occurred a few times. This sequence joins TRBV12-3 or TRBV12-4 and TRBJ2-5; D gene unclear. This CDR3 is 12 amino acids long. Trimming took 2 bases from V and 2 from J, leaving 3 bases between them. This chain's CDR3 is CASSLRQETQYF. DNA for the CDR3: TGTGCCAGCAGTTTACGTCAAGAGACCCAGTACTTC.

This rearrangement joins TRBV5-6 to TRBJ2-7; 14 positions agree with TRBD2. Germline-derived CDR1 and CDR2 are SGHDT and YYEEEE. The CDR3 runs to 15 residues. Losses at the gene ends were 3 bases for V and 6 bases for J; bases not matched to a gene: 5. CDR3 in amino acids: CASSWGLAGVSEQYF. CDR3 nucleotide sequence: TGTGCCAGCAGCTGGGGACTAGCGGGGGTTTCCGAGCAGTACTTC.

This chain uses TRBV29-1 with TRBJ2-5; TRBD1 might be the D (5 bases). Trimming left V 8 bases short and J 4 bases short, with 14 bases between. Germline CDR1 SQVTM, CDR2 ANQGSEA. The CDR3 has 12 amino acids. CDR3 protein: CSSRQGRETQYF. CDR3 bases: TGCAGCTCGAGGCAGGGCCGAGAGACCCAGTACTTC.

The V call is TRBV6-4, the J call TRBJ1-6; 9 bases fit TRBD1. The CDR3 runs 17 residues. The J segment lost 7 bases and the V segment lost 5 bases, leaving 12 bases of the junction unmatched. Per germline, CDR1 MRHNA and CDR2 SNTAGT. The CDR3 region has the DNA TGTGCCAGCAGTTCCTTCGGAGGACAGGGGCGGAATTCACCCCTCCACTTT. It specifies CASSSFGGQGRNSPLHF.

This chain links TRBV10-3 with TRBJ1-2, with D tentatively TRBD1 (6 bases). The CDR3 is 12 residues long. The germline CDR1 and CDR2 sequences are ENHRY and SYGVKD. V was clipped by 3 bases and J by 5 bases, with 7 bases between them. CDR3 residues: CAISDQGYGYTF. The DNA for the CDR3 is TGTGCCATCAGTGACCAGGGGTATGGCTACACCTTC.

This chain joins TRBV12-3 or TRBV12-4 and TRBJ1-6, with D maybe TRBD1 (6 bases). The germline V and J ends were trimmed by 5 bases and 8 bases, with 16 bases remaining between them. This CDR3 comprises 15 residues. CDR3 amino acids: CASSRRGTSDSPLHF. For the CDR3, the DNA is TGTGCCAGCAGTCGAAGGGGGACATCGGATTCACCCCTCCACTTT.